The next 9 T cell receptor beta chains were all read from a single sample in a study of beta chain features in type 1 diabetes. The entirety of the isolated RNA underwent reverse transcription, so expressed TCRB transcripts were sequenced. Libraries were prepared by immunoSEQ multiplex PCR; TCRdb keeps only in-frame clonotypes and omits some of them. This table has some 160,000 clones, approximately 9.9% appearing once. The specimen was central memory CD4+ T cells from blood. The receptors were sampled from a woman aged 18-29 years in good health.

This clone has just a few counts. The chain joins TRBV7-9 to TRBJ2-5; 9 positions match TRBD1. Per the germline V gene, CDR1 is SEHNR and CDR2 is FQNEAQ (reference sequence). The CDR3 consists of 15 residues. V gave up 6 bases and J gave up 5 bases; unmatched junction bases: 10. The CDR3 DNA sequence: TGTGCCAGCAGGACCGGGACAGGGACGTTGGAGACCCAGTACTTC. The encoded protein is CASRTGTGTLETQYF.

This chain joins TRBV11-2 and TRBJ2-7; 7 bases align to TRBD2. Germline V lookup: CDR1 SGHAT, CDR2 FQNNGV. This CDR3 spans 14 amino acids. J gave up 6 bases and V 7 bases, and 12 bases lay outside the gene matches. This CDR3 reads CASTSLGGAGEQYF. The CDR3 DNA is TGTGCCAGCACCTCATTGGGAGGGGCCGGCGAGCAGTACTTC.

The J gene is TRBJ2-1, the V gene TRBV14, with TRBD2 identical over 10 bases. CDR1 SGHDN and CDR2 FVKESK come from the germline V gene. Germline trimming cut 3 bases from V and 5 bases from J; bases unmatched to any gene: 4. The CDR3 spans 15 residues. CDR3 sequence: CASSQAGLANNEQFF. In nucleotides, the CDR3 is TGTGCCAGCAGCCAGGCGGGACTAGCGAACAATGAGCAGTTCTTC. The variable domain in full, completed from reference TRBV14 and TRBJ2-1, reads EAGVTQFPSHSVIEKGQTVTLRCDPISGHDNLYWYRRVMGKEIKFLLHFVKESKQDESGMPNNRFLAERTGGTYSTLKVQPAELEDSGVYFCASSQAGLANNEQFFGPGTRLTVL.

In this sample, this clone turned up many times. The J gene is TRBJ2-1, the V gene TRBV7-2, with TRBD1 matching over 7 bases. This CDR3 contains 16 residues. V gave up 7 bases and J gave up 5 bases; unmatched junction bases: 14. CDR1 and CDR2 from the germline V gene are SGHTA and FQGNSA. The DNA for the CDR3 is TGTGCCAGCACCCCTAGACCCGGAAGGGGGCACAATGAGCAGTTCTTC. It translates to CASTPRPGRGHNEQFF.

In DNA, the CDR3 is TGCGCCAGCAGCCGACCACAGGGGGCATCCACCGGGGCCAACGTCCTGACTTTC. Protein sequence: CASSRPQGASTGANVLTF. This chain connects TRBV4-3 to TRBJ2-6; 9 bases map to TRBD1. The CDR3 loop spans 18 amino acids. J was trimmed by 4 bases and V by 4 bases; bases with no gene match: 11. Germline CDR1 and CDR2: LGHNA and YSLEER.

The chain links TRBV5-4 to TRBJ1-1, with 7 bases lining up with TRBD1. The CDR3 consists of 16 residues. Unmatched junction bases numbered 12, after V lost 4 bases and J lost 3 bases. The germline V gene encodes CDR1 SGHNT and CDR2 YYREEE (reference sequence). The CDR3 here is CASSNQDRWADTEAFF. CDR3 nucleotide sequence: TGTGCCAGCAGCAACCAGGACAGGTGGGCGGACACTGAAGCTTTCTTT.

This clone was observed a handful of times. The V and J genes are TRBV7-2 and TRBJ2-5; possible D gene TRBD2, 6 bases. Germline-derived CDR1 and CDR2 are SGHTA and FQGNSA. V was clipped by 7 bases and J by 0 bases, with 12 bases between them. The CDR3 has 14 amino acids. The CDR3 reads CASTRDLYQETQYF. In DNA form, the CDR3 reads TGTGCCAGCACCAGGGACTTGTACCAAGAGACCCAGTACTTC.

The table lists this clone with a few counts. A read error may produce the germline difference seen at one junction end. V is TRBV7-2 and J is TRBJ2-4, with TRBD2 as a possible D gene (6 bases). The CDR3 length is 13 residues. Germline V gene sequence: CDR1 SGHTA, CDR2 FQGNSA. CDR3 nucleotide sequence: TGCGCCAGCAGCCAAGCGCGGGGAAACATTCAGTACTTC. Amino acids: CASSQARGNIQYF.

The chain carries TRBV7-2 and TRBJ2-1; TRBD2 agrees at 8 bases. The CDR3 is 14 residues long. V dropped 3 bases and J dropped 8; count of bases not matched to a gene: 6. Germline V gene lookup returns CDR1 SGHTA and CDR2 FQGNSA. The CDR3 DNA follows: TGTGCCAGCAGCTTGGGACTAGAGCTGGATGAGCAGTTCTTC. This codes for CASSLGLELDEQFF.